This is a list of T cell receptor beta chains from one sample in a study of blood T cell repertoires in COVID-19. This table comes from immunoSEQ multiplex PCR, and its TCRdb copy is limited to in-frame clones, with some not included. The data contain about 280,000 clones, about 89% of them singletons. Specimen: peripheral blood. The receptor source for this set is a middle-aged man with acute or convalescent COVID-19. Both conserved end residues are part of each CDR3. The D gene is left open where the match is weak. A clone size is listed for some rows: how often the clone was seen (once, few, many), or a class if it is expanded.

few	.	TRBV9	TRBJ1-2	TGTGCCAGCAGCGACGGGGGTGCTAACTATGGCTACACCTTC	CASSDGGANYGYTF
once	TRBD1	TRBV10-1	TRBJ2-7	TGCGCCAAGCCCGGACAGGGGAGAACCTACGAGCAGTACTTC	CAKPGQGRTYEQYF
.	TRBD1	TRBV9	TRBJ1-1	TGTGCCAGCAGCGCACTTAAGACAGGGATGAACACTGAAGCTTTCTTT	CASSALKTGMNTEAFF
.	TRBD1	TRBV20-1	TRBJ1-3	TGCAGTGCTAGTGCCGGGACAGCAAACACCATATATTTT	CSASAGTANTIYF
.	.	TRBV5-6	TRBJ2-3	TGTGCCAGCAGCTTGGGGTCAGTCACAGATACGCAGTATTTT	CASSLGSVTDTQYF
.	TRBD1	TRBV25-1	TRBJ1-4	TGTGCCAGCAGAAGCCTTGACAGGGCTAATGAAAAACTGTTTTTT	CASRSLDRANEKLFF
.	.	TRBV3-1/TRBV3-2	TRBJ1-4	TGTGCCAGCAGCTACCGGGAGGATGAAAAACTGTTTTTT	CASSYREDEKLFF
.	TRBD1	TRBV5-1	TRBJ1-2	TGCGCCAGCAGCATTTCAGGGGGCCTCAATGGCTACACCTTC	CASSISGGLNGYTF
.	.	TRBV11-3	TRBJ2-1	TGTGCCAGCAGCGTGGACAGTTTAGGGGCCAATGAGCAGTTCTTC	CASSVDSLGANEQFF
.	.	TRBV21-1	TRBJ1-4	TGTGCCAGCAGCAAATGTGGAGGGGGCAATGAAAAACTGTTTTTT	CASSKCGGGNEKLFF
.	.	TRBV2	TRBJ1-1	TGTGCCAGCAGTCCGACTGCATACACTGAAGCTTTCTTT	CASSPTAYTEAFF
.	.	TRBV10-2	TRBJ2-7	TGCGCCAGCAGTGAGGGAGTGGATGACGAGCAGTACTTC	CASSEGVDDEQYF
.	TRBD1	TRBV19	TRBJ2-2	TGTGCCAGTAGTTCCCCGGGACAGGGGGCCGGGGAGCTGTTTTTT	CASSSPGQGAGELFF
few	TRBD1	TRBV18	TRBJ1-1	TGTGCCAGCTCATCGACAGGGGGGTTCACTGAAGCTTTCTTT	CASSSTGGFTEAFF
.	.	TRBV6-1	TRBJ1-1	TGTGCCAGCAGTGAAGGGAACAGGTACACTGAAGCTTTCTTT	CASSEGNRYTEAFF
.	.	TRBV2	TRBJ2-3	TGTGCCACAACACGGGGAGTATCTAGCACAGATACGCAGTATTTT	CATTRGVSSTDTQYF
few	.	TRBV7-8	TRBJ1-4	TGTGCCAGCAGCGCCCGTCCGGGATCGCGGGGGACTAATGAAAAACTGTTTTTT	CASSARPGSRGTNEKLFF
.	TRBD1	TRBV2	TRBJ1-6	TGTGCCAGCAGTTTCGACAGGGATAATTCACCCCTCCACTTT	CASSFDRDNSPLHF
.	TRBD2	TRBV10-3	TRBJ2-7	TGTGCCTCGAGGGGTAGCGGGGGGACCTACGAGCAGTACTTC	CASRGSGGTYEQYF
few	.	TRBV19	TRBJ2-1	TGTGCCAGCCGTACAGGGAGCTCCTACAATGAGCAGTTCTTC	CASRTGSSYNEQFF
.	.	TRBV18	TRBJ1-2	TGTGCCAGCTCACCCGGGACTCCCCTGGAGGGCTACACCTTC	CASSPGTPLEGYTF
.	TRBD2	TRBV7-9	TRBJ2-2	TGTGCCAGCAGTCCTGGTCCTAGCGGGGCCACCGGGGAGCTGTTTTTT	CASSPGPSGATGELFF
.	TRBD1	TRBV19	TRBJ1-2	TGTGCCAGTAGCCGGGACAGGGTCGGCGGCTACACCTTC	CASSRDRVGGYTF
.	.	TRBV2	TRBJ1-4	TGTGCCGTCCCGTCCTCCTCCGGGGAAAAACTGTTTTTT	CAVPSSSGEKLFF
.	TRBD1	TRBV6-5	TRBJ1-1	TGTGCCAGCAGGGACTCCGGGACAGGGGTTGAAGCTTTCTTT	CASRDSGTGVEAFF
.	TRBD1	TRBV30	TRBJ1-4	TGTGCCTGTTCCAACAGGGGGCTGGATGAAAAACTGTTTTTT	CACSNRGLDEKLFF
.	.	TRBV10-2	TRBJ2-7	TGCGCCAGCAGTGCATCACGGGCCTCGGGGTACTACGAGCAGTACTTC	CASSASRASGYYEQYF
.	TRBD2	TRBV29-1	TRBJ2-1	TGCAGCGTTGTTACGCGGGGGGGCATAAATGAGCAGTTCTTC	CSVVTRGGINEQFF
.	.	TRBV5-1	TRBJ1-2	TGCGCCAGCAGCTTGGAGATCCCTACTCTCTATGGCTACACCTTC	CASSLEIPTLYGYTF
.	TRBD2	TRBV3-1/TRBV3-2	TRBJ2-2	TGTGCCAGCACTCCGCGGGGGGAAACCGGGGAGCTGTTTTTT	CASTPRGETGELFF
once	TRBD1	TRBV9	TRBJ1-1	TGTGCCAGCAGCGTTCGACAGGGGGCGGACGTAGACGCGATGAACACTGAAGCTTTCTTT	CASSVRQGADVDAMNTEAFF
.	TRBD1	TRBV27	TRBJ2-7	TGTGCCAGCAGTACAAGACAGGGAAACGAGCAGTACTTC	CASSTRQGNEQYF
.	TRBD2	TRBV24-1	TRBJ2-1	TGTGCCACCAGTTTTCTAGCGGGGGGACCCTACAATGAGCAGTTCTTC	CATSFLAGGPYNEQFF
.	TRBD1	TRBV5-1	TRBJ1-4	TGCGCCAGCAGCTTGGGAGACAGGGGGCGGAATGAAAAACTGTTTTTT	CASSLGDRGRNEKLFF
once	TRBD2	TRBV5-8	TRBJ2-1	TGTGCCAGCAGCTCCGGGACTAGCGGGGGGGGAAATGAGCAGTTCTTC	CASSSGTSGGGNEQFF
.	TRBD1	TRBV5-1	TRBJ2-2	TGCGCCAGCAGCTTGGCCGGACAGGGGAACACCGGGGAGCTGTTTTTT	CASSLAGQGNTGELFF
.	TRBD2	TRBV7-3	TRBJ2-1	TGTGCCAGCAGCTCAGAAAGCGGGGGGGCCTACAATGAGCAGTTCTTC	CASSSESGGAYNEQFF
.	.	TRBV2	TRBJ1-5	TGTGCCAGCAGCTTACAGGGAGTAGATCAGCCCCAGCATTTT	CASSLQGVDQPQHF
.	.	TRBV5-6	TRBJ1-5	TGTGCCAGCAGCCCGCGGCGGGGTAGGGTGAATCAGCCCCAGCATTTT	CASSPRRGRVNQPQHF
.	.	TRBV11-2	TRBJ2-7	TGTGCCAGCAGCCTCCTCTACGAGCAGTACTTC	CASSLLYEQYF